These 8 T cell receptor beta chains came from one sample sequenced in a study of OX40 agonist ivuxolimab in advanced cancers. Measured with immunoSEQ multiplex PCR; TCRdb has only the in-frame clones, and not every one. The sample lists approximately 29,000 clones, 79% seen once, with 15% in the top ten. Sample: CD4+ or CD8+ T cells sorted from blood, taken in a trial of the OX40 agonist ivuxolimab. These TCRs come from an adult with an advanced solid tumor such as melanoma, head and neck, liver or kidney cancer.

The chain has TRBV28 and TRBJ1-3; tentative D call: TRBD1 (6 bases). V lost 10 bases and J lost 0, with 22 bases in between. CDR3 size: 17 residues. The germline gives CDR1 MDHEN, CDR2 SYDVKM. The CDR3 protein is CATRTLDRISSGNTIYF. The CDR3, as DNA: TGTGCCACTAGGACCCTAGACAGGATTAGCTCTGGAAACACCATATATTTT.

The genes are TRBV19 and TRBJ1-1, with 8 bases identical to TRBD1. The V gene's germline CDR1 is LNHDA and CDR2 SQIVND (reference sequence). With 7 bases clipped from V and 1 base from J, the junction kept 5 bases outside the gene matches. CDR3 size: 14 residues. The CDR3 region has the DNA TGTGCCAGTATCATTGGGACAGGGAACACTGAAGCTTTCTTT. This codes for CASIIGTGNTEAFF.

The genes are TRBV7-9 and TRBJ1-1; TRBD1 matches 7 bases. Germline V lookup: CDR1 SEHNR, CDR2 FQNEAQ (reference sequence). This CDR3 spans 15 amino acids. The V gene end was trimmed by 5 bases and the J gene end by 2 bases; junction bases not matched to a gene: 8. CDR3 loop: CASSIPGTVNTEAFF. The CDR3 nucleotides are TGTGCCAGCAGCATTCCCGGGACAGTAAACACTGAAGCTTTCTTT.

The V call is TRBV9, the J call TRBJ2-1, with 10 bases matching TRBD1. The length of the CDR3 is 15 residues. Germline loops: CDR1 SGDLS, CDR2 YYNGEE. The J segment lost 6 bases and the V segment lost 0 bases, leaving 3 bases of the junction unmatched. CDR3 region: CASSVEGTGANEQFF. The CDR3 nucleotides are TGTGCCAGCAGCGTAGAAGGGACAGGGGCCAATGAGCAGTTCTTC.

The rearrangement joins TRBV19 to TRBJ1-4; 8 bases agree with TRBD1. Germline assignment: CDR1 LNHDA and CDR2 SQIVND (reference sequence). V was pared by 5 bases and J by 6 bases, with 5 bases of the junction left unmatched. The CDR3 sequence is 14 residues long. CDR3 sequence: CASSYRGFDEKLFF. CDR3 DNA sequence: TGTGCCAGTAGTTACAGGGGGTTCGATGAAAAACTGTTTTTT. Full variable domain (missing parts from reference TRBV19 and TRBJ1-4): DGGITQSPKYLFRKEGQNVTLSCEQNLNHDAMYWYRQDPGQGLRLIYYSQIVNDFQKGDIAEGYSVSREKKESFPLTVTSAQKNPTAFYLCASSYRGFDEKLFFGSGTQLSVL.

This CDR3 is CASSLWRRISSSYNSPLHF. CDR3 DNA sequence: TGTGCCAGCAGTTTATGGAGACGAATTTCTAGCTCCTATAATTCACCCCTCCACTTT. The chain uses TRBV28 and TRBJ1-6; D remains ambiguous. Trimming took 0 bases from V and 0 from J, leaving 15 bases between them. The CDR3 has 19 residues. CDR1 and CDR2 from the germline V gene are MDHEN and SYDVKM.

Only a few counts were recorded for this clone. Other DNA sequences of this sample code for an identical CDR3. The V call is TRBV6-1, the J call TRBJ1-2; D unclear. CDR3 size: 11 residues. Trimming shortened V by 4 bases and J by 4 bases, and 4 bases separated the two germline ends. Germline V lookup: CDR1 MNHNS, CDR2 SASEGT. The CDR3 region is CASSGFYGYTF. As DNA, the CDR3 is TGTGCCAGCAGTGGCTTCTATGGCTACACCTTC.

The rearrangement links TRBV10-2 to TRBJ1-1, with TRBD1 as a possible D gene (5 bases). Trimming left V 6 bases short and J 6 bases short, with 14 bases between. This CDR3 region has 13 residues. Germline V gene data show CDR1 as WSHSY and CDR2 as SAAADI. CDR3 protein: CASRDRQGAEAFF. As DNA, the CDR3 is TGCGCCAGCAGGGACCGACAAGGGGCTGAAGCTTTCTTT.